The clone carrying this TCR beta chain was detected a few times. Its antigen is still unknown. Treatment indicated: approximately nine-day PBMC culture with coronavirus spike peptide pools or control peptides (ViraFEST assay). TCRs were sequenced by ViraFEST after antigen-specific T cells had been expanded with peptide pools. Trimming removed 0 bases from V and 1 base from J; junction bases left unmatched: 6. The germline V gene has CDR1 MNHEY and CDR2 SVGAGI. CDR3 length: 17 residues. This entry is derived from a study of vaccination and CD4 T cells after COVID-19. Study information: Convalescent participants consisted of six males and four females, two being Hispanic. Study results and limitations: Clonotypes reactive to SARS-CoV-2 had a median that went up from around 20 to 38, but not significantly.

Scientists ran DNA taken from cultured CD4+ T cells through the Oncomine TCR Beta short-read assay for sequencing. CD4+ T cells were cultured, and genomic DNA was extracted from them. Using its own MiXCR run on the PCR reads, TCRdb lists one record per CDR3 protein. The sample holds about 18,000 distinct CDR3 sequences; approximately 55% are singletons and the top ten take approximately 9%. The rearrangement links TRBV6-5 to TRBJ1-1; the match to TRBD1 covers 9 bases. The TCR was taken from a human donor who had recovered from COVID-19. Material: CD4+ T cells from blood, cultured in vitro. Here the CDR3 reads CASSYSAMGQGNTEAFF. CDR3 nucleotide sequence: TGTGCCAGCAGTTACTCGGCGATGGGACAGGGGAACACTGAAGCTTTCTTT.